The entry that follows covers one T cell receptor beta chain sequence. The target antigen is unknown. Until they underwent thyroid surgery, no patient had received any treatment. As processed by the authors: Researchers built a distant-metastasis classifier for papillary thyroid cancer that drew on CDR3 differences across clinicopathological groups. Using MiXCR, TCRdb re-called clones from the PCR reads. TCRdb's processing, not the authors', yielded these V and J calls. This sample has some 27,000 clones, with 3.5% to 4% found just once. The record originates from a study of metastatic and nonmetastatic thyroid tumors. Study summary: The authors compared repertoires across blood and tumor or nodule tissue from malignant and benign thyroid patients. The study, taken as a whole, reports: Relative to benign nodules, malignant thyroid tumors were reportedly characterized by significantly elevated TCR beta diversity in blood and tumor.

The CDR3 loop spans 15 amino acids. Per the germline V gene, CDR1 is DFQATT and CDR2 is SNEGSKA (reference sequence). V lost 0 bases to trimming and J lost 7 bases; unmatched junction nucleotides: 9. Input material: blood. J is TRBJ1-5 and V is TRBV20-1; 7 bases map to TRBD1. The clonotype was recovered from a male donor with papillary thyroid cancer or a benign thyroid nodule (not recorded which). Some clones in this sample may be carry-over from other donors' samples. The CDR3 nucleotides are TGCAGTGCTAGAGATGTAGCAGGGGGAGAGCAGCCCCAGCATTTT. Protein: CSARDVAGGEQPQHF.